A selection of T cell receptor beta chains follows, all from one sample in a study of CD8+ T cells in alopecia areata. Here immunoSEQ multiplex PCR was the method, and the copy in TCRdb shows in-frame clones only, minus some. Among more than 150,000 clones listed, roughly 61% were seen once. The source material was CD8+ T cells sorted from blood, sampled at week 24, from a patient treated with tofacitinib. The receptors here all came from a human donor with alopecia areata. Both conserved end residues are part of each CDR3. Not all rows give a size; the values are once, few, many and, for expanded clones, a class.

j_call v_call clone_size cdr3_aa
TRBJ2-2 TRBV29-1 . CSVGSDSHTGELFF
TRBJ2-2 TRBV6-6 few CASSYWPNTGELFF
TRBJ2-6 TRBV2 few CARNRAAGANVLTF
TRBJ1-2 TRBV12-5 once CASGLAGWDTRHFYGYTF
TRBJ1-1 TRBV5-6 . CASSLGWGMNTEAFF
TRBJ2-1 TRBV4-1 once CASSQGSLARYNEQFF
TRBJ2-3 TRBV7-9 . CASRTTGGASNTQYF
TRBJ2-2 TRBV25-1 . CASRGGMNTGELFF
TRBJ2-3 TRBV7-9 . CASSSQGGGGGTQYF
TRBJ2-7 TRBV4-2 . CASSQVSGVSYEQYF
TRBJ1-1 TRBV10-3 few CAISEKTVTEAFF
TRBJ2-1 TRBV30 . CALKTSGYNEQFF
TRBJ2-5 TRBV10-3 few CAISELPEGRLGETQYF
TRBJ2-7 TRBV4-1 . CASSQTINPYEQYF
TRBJ2-7 TRBV7-6 . CASSLLGRGEQYF
TRBJ2-5 TRBV15 . CATSNWAQETQYF
TRBJ2-3 TRBV30 few CASNPSGVTGDTQYF
TRBJ2-1 TRBV2 . CASSAGFF
TRBJ2-1 TRBV30 . CAWRDFGGDEQFF
TRBJ2-5 TRBV7-6 . CASSLPQETQYF
TRBJ2-7 TRBV30 . CAWIRESSYEQYF
TRBJ1-4 TRBV4-2 . CASSQVPIMASEKLFF
TRBJ1-2 TRBV29-1 . CSVEQGKHGYTF
TRBJ2-5 TRBV7-9 . CASSSTSGTSGGDRETQYF
TRBJ1-2 TRBV9 once CASSVASDYGYTF
TRBJ2-7 TRBV15 . CATSSRGEQYF
TRBJ2-7 TRBV5-1 few CASSLSWVYEQYF
TRBJ1-2 TRBV6-6 . CASIDRVDYGYTF
TRBJ2-1 TRBV4-2 . CASSQGGRPYNEQFF
TRBJ1-1 TRBV5-1 few CASSWVSDLNTEAFF
TRBJ2-1 TRBV13 once CASSLEGARYNEQFF
TRBJ2-2 TRBV6-6 few CASSYSGTGELFF
TRBJ1-2 TRBV29-1 . CSVETGTLYGYTF
TRBJ1-5 TRBV9 . CASSVGGSSNQPQHF
TRBJ2-2 TRBV27 medium-sized CASQTGFAGELFF
TRBJ2-5 TRBV13 . CASSFVGGQETQYF
TRBJ2-7 TRBV5-6 once CASSSAGETYEQYF
TRBJ2-2 TRBV29-1 few CSVAELGTGKNTGELFF
TRBJ2-7 TRBV11-2 once CASSAIAGGPYEQYF
TRBJ1-6 TRBV11-2 . CASSSGGVSYNSPLHF
. TRBV29-1 . CSVGRGRGSYEQYF
TRBJ2-3 TRBV30 . CAWSGGGTDTQYF
TRBJ2-3 TRBV4-1 . CASSQENRDTDTQYF
TRBJ1-2 TRBV9 few CASSVEYPAGPPYGYTF
TRBJ2-4 TRBV5-6 . CASSSGLVKNIQYF
TRBJ2-1 TRBV5-1 . CASSFVLNEQFF
TRBJ2-2 TRBV27 . CASSRGAGELFF
TRBJ2-1 TRBV11-2 . CASSLDGRGATYNEQFF
TRBJ2-7 TRBV29-1 . CSVQTGDRYEQYF
TRBJ2-7 TRBV27 . CASSLSKGYEQYF
TRBJ1-2 TRBV14 . CASSRALYGYTF
TRBJ2-5 TRBV9 . CASSVAGGPQETQYF
TRBJ1-1 TRBV10-3 . CAISESGDPNTEAFF
TRBJ1-3 TRBV14 . CASSQWGSGNTIYF
TRBJ1-3 TRBV29-1 . CSVDSGSGNTIYF
TRBJ1-1 TRBV4-1 . CASSPGQGSDTEAFF
TRBJ1-5 TRBV6-6 few CASSPTGREQPQHF